The 18 T cell receptor beta chains presented below share a single source sample, sequenced in a study of blood T cell repertoires in COVID-19. Profiled with immunoSEQ multiplex PCR; TCRdb holds only in-frame clones, not every one. The table includes 200,000 to 250,000 clones, nearly 90% detected once. The sample comprised PBMCs or T cells enriched from blood (not recorded which). These receptors were taken from a man aged 25 to 45 who had recovered from COVID-19.

The chain links TRBV6-1 to TRBJ1-5; D unclear. V was trimmed by 2 bases and J by 9 bases, leaving 11 bases between them. The CDR3 extends over 13 amino acids. CDR1 and CDR2 (germline): MNHNS, SASEGT. CDR3 sequence: CASSESGDLPQHF. CDR3 nucleotide sequence: TGTGCCAGCAGTGAAAGCGGGGATTTGCCCCAGCATTTT.

The CDR3 bases are TGCGCCAGCAGTCAAGGGAATGTAACAACGGACGGGATGGGGAACACTGAAGCTTTCTTT. It is translated as CASSQGNVTTDGMGNTEAFF. The rearrangement uses TRBV23-1 and TRBJ1-1; D gene ambiguous. TRBV23-1 is an open reading frame whose function is uncertain. CDR3 size: 20 residues. Trimming took 2 bases from V and 1 from J, leaving 26 bases between them.

V usage is TRBV7-9 and J usage is TRBJ1-1, with D perhaps TRBD1 (5 bases). Trimming took off 6 bases at V and 6 bases at J, with 14 bases between the two ends. The CDR3 has 13 amino acids. CDR1 and CDR2 from the germline V gene are SEHNR and FQNEAQ (reference sequence). CDR3 sequence reads: CASRGVLASEAFF. The CDR3 coding sequence is TGTGCCAGCAGAGGGGTGTTGGCATCTGAAGCTTTCTTT.

The gene calls are TRBV28 and TRBJ1-5; the D gene is possibly TRBD1 (5 bases). The germline V gene encodes CDR1 MDHEN and CDR2 SYDVKM. The CDR3 loop spans 19 amino acids. V shed 5 bases and J shed 2 bases, with 25 bases lying between them. The CDR3 is CASSLPTGGSVSGNQPQHF. As DNA, the CDR3 is TGTGCCAGCAGTCTACCCACCGGGGGGTCGGTTTCGGGCAATCAGCCCCAGCATTTT.

This clone appeared a single time. The chain joins TRBV27 to TRBJ1-5; D unclear. CDR1 and CDR2 from the germline V gene are MNHEY and SMNVEV (reference sequence). The CDR3 extends over 12 amino acids. V was trimmed by 6 bases and J by 5 bases, leaving 8 bases between them. This CDR3 is CASRSQDQPQHF. For the CDR3, the DNA is TGTGCCAGCAGATCCCAGGATCAGCCCCAGCATTTT.

This chain links TRBV6-1 with TRBJ1-6; D gene ambiguous. Germline V gene sequence: CDR1 MNHNS, CDR2 SASEGT. V lost 0 bases and J 5 bases, leaving 14 bases between the germline ends. The CDR3 covers 17 residues. The CDR3 is CASSEAHRSVNNSPLHF. CDR3 nucleotides: TGTGCCAGCAGTGAAGCGCACCGGAGCGTAAATAATTCACCCCTCCACTTT.

This clone was seen only a few times. The chain is built from TRBV28 and TRBJ2-1, with 10 bases matching TRBD1. Per germline, CDR1 MDHEN and CDR2 SYDVKM. Trimming removed 8 bases from V and 6 bases from J; junction bases left unmatched: 4. This CDR3 contains 13 residues. The CDR3 region is CASRTGGGNEQFF. Written as DNA, the CDR3 is TGTGCCAGCCGGACAGGGGGGGGCAATGAGCAGTTCTTC.

The chain recombines TRBV12-3 or TRBV12-4 with TRBJ1-5, with D hard to call. This CDR3 region has 13 residues. Deletions cut 7 bases from V and 7 bases from J, with 14 bases between. CDR3 nucleotides: TGTGCCAGCATTTCAGACATATCCCAGCCCCAGCATTTT. This codes for CASISDISQPQHF.

The chain links TRBV5-5 to TRBJ1-5; D unresolved. With 3 bases removed from V and 0 bases from J, the gap between germline ends came to 4 bases. The germline V gene encodes CDR1 SGHKS and CDR2 YYEKEE (reference sequence). This CDR3 is built from 13 residues. The CDR3 region has the DNA TGTGCCAGCAGCTCAGTTAGCAATCAGCCCCAGCATTTT. As protein: CASSSVSNQPQHF. Full variable domain (missing parts from reference TRBV5-5 and TRBJ1-5): DAGVTQSPTHLIKTRGQQVTLRCSPISGHKSVSWYQQVLGQGPQFIFQYYEKEERGRGNFPDRFSARQFPNYSSELNVNALLLGDSALYLCASSSVSNQPQHFGDGTRLSIL.

The V and J genes are TRBV6-5 and TRBJ1-1; D is unresolved. The germline V gene encodes CDR1 MNHEY and CDR2 SVGAGI. With 7 bases removed from V and 8 bases from J, the gap between germline ends came to 11 bases. The CDR3 contains 11 residues. CDR3 DNA: TGTGCCAGCACCTCGACTACAGAAGCTTTCTTT. Its translation: CASTSTTEAFF.

The rearrangement uses TRBV27 and TRBJ1-6; D ambiguous. This CDR3 has 15 amino acids. CDR1 is MNHEY, CDR2 SMNVEV, per germline (reference sequence). V was trimmed by 3 bases and J by 4 bases, leaving 10 bases between them. CDR3 region: CASSFLQKYNSPLHF. CDR3 nucleotides: TGTGCCAGCAGTTTTCTGCAGAAATATAATTCACCCCTCCACTTT.

The chain couples TRBV5-8 to TRBJ2-3; 8 nucleotides agree with TRBD2. Germline V CDR1 and CDR2: SGHTS, YDEGEE. The V segment lost 2 bases and the J segment 4 bases; nucleotides outside the gene matches: 12. The CDR3 loop spans 17 amino acids. CDR3 sequence: CASSLGVSGSWADTQYF. The CDR3 DNA sequence: TGTGCCAGCAGCTTAGGTGTGAGCGGGAGTTGGGCAGATACGCAGTATTTT.

This clone was picked up a small number of times. The gene calls are TRBV5-8 and TRBJ1-2; TRBD1 is a possible D gene (6 bases). Trimming removed 0 bases from V and 4 bases from J, with 10 bases in between. This CDR3 is built from 14 residues. The germline V gene has CDR1 SGHTS and CDR2 YDEGEE. CDR3 coding DNA: TGTGCCAGCAGCTTGGAAGCAGGGGTCTATGGCTACACCTTC. This sequence encodes CASSLEAGVYGYTF.

The chain carries TRBV10-2 and TRBJ2-5; 10 positions agree with TRBD2. V shed 6 bases and J 3 bases; nucleotides not matched to a gene: 1. There are 13 residues in the CDR3. Germline V CDR1 and CDR2: WSHSY, SAAADI. CDR3 DNA: TGCGCCAGCAGAGGACTAGCGGAAGAGACCCAGTACTTC. As protein: CASRGLAEETQYF.

This sequence joins TRBV19 and TRBJ2-1; possible D gene TRBD2, 5 bases. This CDR3 has 14 residues. Trimming stripped 5 bases from V and 5 bases from J, with 13 bases between. Germline CDR1 is LNHDA and CDR2 is SQIVND (reference sequence). CDR3 region: CASSRGNGDNEQFF. CDR3 coding DNA: TGTGCCAGTAGTCGAGGGAATGGGGACAATGAGCAGTTCTTC.

This chain links TRBV28 with TRBJ2-3; D gene ambiguous. The CDR3 loop spans 13 amino acids. Per the germline V gene, CDR1 is MDHEN and CDR2 is SYDVKM. Trimming took 7 bases from V and 5 from J, leaving 13 bases between them. The CDR3 here is CASKPPVVDTQYF. The CDR3 DNA reads TGTGCCAGCAAACCCCCGGTAGTAGATACGCAGTATTTT.

There are a few counts of this clone. The V gene is TRBV6-5, the J gene TRBJ1-1; D is unclear. Trimming shortened V by 6 bases and J by 3 bases, and 5 bases separated the two germline ends. The V gene's germline CDR1 is MNHEY and CDR2 SVGAGI. The CDR3 has 11 residues. CDR3 sequence (DNA): TGTGCCAGCAGATCGTACACTGAAGCTTTCTTT. This sequence encodes CASRSYTEAFF.

This clone was seen just once. The rearrangement uses TRBV14 and TRBJ1-5; TRBD1 is a possible D gene (5 bases). Germline CDR1 SGHDN, CDR2 FVKESK. The V end lost 1 base, the J end lost 0 bases, and 25 bases lay between the germline ends. This CDR3 region has 21 residues. The CDR3 is CASSQASPLRPGGISNQPQHF. CDR3 nucleotide sequence: TGTGCCAGCAGCCAAGCGTCTCCTCTCCGGCCCGGGGGGATTAGCAATCAGCCCCAGCATTTT.